This T cell receptor beta chain originates from a study of T cells in Graves' hyperthyroidism and ophthalmopathy. Looking at the study overall: Staff took peripheral blood when the initial diagnosis was made, before any treatment began. Study observations and caveats: Stable hyperthyroidism and ophthalmopathy were separated using 13 V-J signatures.

Amplification of TCR beta CDR3 regions used RNA as the template. The HTBI primer set served for first-round RT-PCR of the TCR CDR3. TCRdb re-called the multiplex PCR reads with MiXCR, one entry per CDR3 protein. The repertoire consists of 300,000 to 450,000 distinct CDR3 sequences, with more than 11% occurring once and the leading ten covering around 10%. In the case of this clonotype: Antigen: not known.

The study defined stable Graves' hyperthyroidism as no ophthalmopathy progression within 18 months. Germline V gene sequence: CDR1 SGHRS, CDR2 YFSETQ. The CDR3 totals 14 residues. The V end lost 0 bases, the J end lost 5 bases, and 11 bases lay between the germline ends. This chain links TRBV5-1 with TRBJ2-5, with D maybe TRBD1 (5 bases). This TCR was recovered from a woman aged 55-69 years with Graves' hyperthyroidism. The sample consisted of blood. The CDR3 protein is CASSLVPGSETQYF. The CDR3 bases are TGCGCCAGCAGCTTGGTCCCAGGGTCGGAGACCCAGTACTTC.